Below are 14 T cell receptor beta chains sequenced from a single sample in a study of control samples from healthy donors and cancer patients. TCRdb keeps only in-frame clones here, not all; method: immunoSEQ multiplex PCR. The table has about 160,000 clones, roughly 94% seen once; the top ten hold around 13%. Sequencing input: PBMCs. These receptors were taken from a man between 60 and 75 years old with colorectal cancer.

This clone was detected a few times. The CDR3 protein is CASSKGDSYEQYF. The CDR3 DNA follows: TGCGCCAGCAGCAAGGGGGACTCCTACGAGCAGTACTTC. This chain links TRBV10-1 with TRBJ2-7, with a weak D call TRBD1 (6 bases). Per the germline V gene, CDR1 is WNHNN and CDR2 is SYGVQD (reference sequence). The V end lost 6 bases, the J end lost 0 bases, and 9 bases lay between the germline ends. The CDR3 consists of 13 residues.

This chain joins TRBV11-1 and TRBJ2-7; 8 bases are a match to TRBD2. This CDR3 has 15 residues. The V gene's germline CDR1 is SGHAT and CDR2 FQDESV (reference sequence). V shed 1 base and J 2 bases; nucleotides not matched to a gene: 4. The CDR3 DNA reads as TGTGCCAGCAGCTTAGGATCGGGGGGGACCTACGAGCAGTACTTC. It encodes CASSLGSGGTYEQYF. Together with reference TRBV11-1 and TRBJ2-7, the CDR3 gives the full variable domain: EAEVAQSPRYKITEKSQAVAFWCDPISGHATLYWYRQILGQGPELLVQFQDESVVDDSQLPKDRFSAERLKGVDSTLKIQPAELGDSAMYLCASSLGSGGTYEQYFGPGTRLTVT.

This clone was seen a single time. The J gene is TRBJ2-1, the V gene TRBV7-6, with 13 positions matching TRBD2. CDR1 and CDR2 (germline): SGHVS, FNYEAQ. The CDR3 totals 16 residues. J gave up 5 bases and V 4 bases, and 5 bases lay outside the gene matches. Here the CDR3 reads CASSSPGTSGDNEQFF. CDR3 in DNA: TGTGCCAGCAGCTCCCCCGGGACTAGCGGGGACAATGAGCAGTTCTTC.

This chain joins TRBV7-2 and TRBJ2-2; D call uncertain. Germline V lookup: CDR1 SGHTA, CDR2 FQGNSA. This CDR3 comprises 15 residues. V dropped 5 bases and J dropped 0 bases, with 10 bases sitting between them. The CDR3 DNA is TGTGCCAGCAGCCCCCGGGCGGCGAACACCGGGGAGCTGTTTTTT. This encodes CASSPRAANTGELFF.

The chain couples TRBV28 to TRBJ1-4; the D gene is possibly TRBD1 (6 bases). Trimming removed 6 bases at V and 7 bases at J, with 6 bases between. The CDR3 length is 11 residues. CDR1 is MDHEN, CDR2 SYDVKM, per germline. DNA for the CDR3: TGTGCCAGCAGGACAGGTGAAAAACTGTTTTTT. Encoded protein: CASRTGEKLFF.

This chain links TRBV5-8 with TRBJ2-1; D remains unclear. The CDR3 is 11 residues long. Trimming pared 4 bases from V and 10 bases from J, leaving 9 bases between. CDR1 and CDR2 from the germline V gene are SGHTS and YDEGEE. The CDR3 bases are TGTGCCAGCAGCGACACAGCGGAGCAGTTCTTC. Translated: CASSDTAEQFF.

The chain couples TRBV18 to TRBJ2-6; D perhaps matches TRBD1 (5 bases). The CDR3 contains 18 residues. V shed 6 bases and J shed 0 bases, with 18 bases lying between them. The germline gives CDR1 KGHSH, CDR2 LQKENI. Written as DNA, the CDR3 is TGTGCCAGCTCCCCTCCACAGGAGAAAGTCTCTGGGGCCAACGTCCTGACTTTC. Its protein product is CASSPPQEKVSGANVLTF.

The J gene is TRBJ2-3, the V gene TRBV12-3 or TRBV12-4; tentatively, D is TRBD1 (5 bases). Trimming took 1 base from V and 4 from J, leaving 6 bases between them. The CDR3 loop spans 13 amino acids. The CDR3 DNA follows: TGTGCCAGCAGTTTAGTAGGGGCAGATACGCAGTATTTT. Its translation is CASSLVGADTQYF.

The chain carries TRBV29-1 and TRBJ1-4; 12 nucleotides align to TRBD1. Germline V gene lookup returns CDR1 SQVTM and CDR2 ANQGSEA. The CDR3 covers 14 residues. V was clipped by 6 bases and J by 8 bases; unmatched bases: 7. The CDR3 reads CSVLGQGAGEKLFF. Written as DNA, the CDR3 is TGCAGCGTCCTGGGACAGGGGGCAGGGGAAAAACTGTTTTTT. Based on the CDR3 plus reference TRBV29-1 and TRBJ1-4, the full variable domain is SAVISQKPSRDICQRGTSLTIQCQVDSQVTMMFWYRQQPGQSLTLIATANQGSEATYESGFVIDKFPISRPNLTFSTLTVSNMSPEDSSIYLCSVLGQGAGEKLFFGSGTQLSVL.

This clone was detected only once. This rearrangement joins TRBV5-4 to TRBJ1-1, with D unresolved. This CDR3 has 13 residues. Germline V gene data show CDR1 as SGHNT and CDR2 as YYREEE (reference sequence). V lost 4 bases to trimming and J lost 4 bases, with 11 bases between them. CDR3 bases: TGTGCCAGCAGCCCCCACGCGGGCACTGAAGCTTTCTTT. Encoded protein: CASSPHAGTEAFF.

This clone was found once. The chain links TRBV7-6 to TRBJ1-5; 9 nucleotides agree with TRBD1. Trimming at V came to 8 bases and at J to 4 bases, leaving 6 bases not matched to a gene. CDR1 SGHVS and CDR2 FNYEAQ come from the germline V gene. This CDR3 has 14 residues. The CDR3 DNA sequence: TGTGCCAGCGCACCGGGACAGGGTAATCAGCCCCAGCATTTT. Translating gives CASAPGQGNQPQHF.

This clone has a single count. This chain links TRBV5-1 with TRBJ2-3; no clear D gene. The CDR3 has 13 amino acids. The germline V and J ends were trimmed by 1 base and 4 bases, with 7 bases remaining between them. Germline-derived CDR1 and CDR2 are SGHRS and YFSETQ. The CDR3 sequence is CASSLSGADTQYF. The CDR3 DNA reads TGCGCCAGCAGCTTGAGTGGCGCAGATACGCAGTATTTT.

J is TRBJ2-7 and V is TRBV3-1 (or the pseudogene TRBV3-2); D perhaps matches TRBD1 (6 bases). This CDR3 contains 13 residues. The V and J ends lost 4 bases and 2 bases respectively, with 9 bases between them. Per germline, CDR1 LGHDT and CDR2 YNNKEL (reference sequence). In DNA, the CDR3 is TGTGCCAGCAGCCGACAGGCCGCCTACGAGCAGTACTTC. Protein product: CASSRQAAYEQYF.

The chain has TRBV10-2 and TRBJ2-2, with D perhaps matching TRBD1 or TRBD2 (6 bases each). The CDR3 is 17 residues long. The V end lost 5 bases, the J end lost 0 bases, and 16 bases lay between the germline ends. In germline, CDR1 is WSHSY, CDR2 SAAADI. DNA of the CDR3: TGCGCCAGCAGTTCCCCTAGGGGGGCCGCGAACACCGGGGAGCTGTTTTTT. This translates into CASSSPRGAANTGELFF.